Reported below is one TCR beta chain. This sample was included in a study of blood T cell repertoires in COVID-19. In the source study's methods: Estimates of nucleated cell counts were drawn from the amplification of reference gene primers. Sequenced by immunoSEQ multiplex PCR; TCRdb stores in-frame clones only, minus some. V and J calls and clone size are those listed in that table; D and trimming were worked out from the DNA. The sample contains approximately 400,000 clones, about 89% of which appear only once. Germline assignment: CDR1 LGHNT and CDR2 FRNRAP. The CDR3 runs 13 residues. V gave up 6 bases and J gave up 8 bases; unmatched junction bases: 6.

This chain links TRBV12-5 with TRBJ1-1; 10 nucleotides match TRBD1. Sequenced material: PBMCs or T cells enriched from blood (not recorded which). The origin of this receptor is a woman aged 40 to 50 who had been exposed to COVID-19. The CDR3 reads CASGRGDRGEAFF. The CDR3, as DNA: TGTGCTAGTGGCCGCGGGGACAGGGGCGAAGCTTTCTTT.